This TCR beta chain was documented in a study of human T cells and chemical hapten exposure. Across the study: Readings were taken at 6 days from patch tests that had applied 0.01% DPC to the upper back. Broader study findings: Expanded TCRs were compared with controls, and the expanded TCRs formed significantly more large CDR3 similarity clusters.

From the RACE reads, TCRdb called clonotypes with MiXCR, one entry per CDR3 protein. The data show around 380,000 distinct CDR3 sequences, around 4.8% seen once. The V end was cut by 4 bases, the J end by 7 bases, with 14 bases between. CDR1 SGHRS and CDR2 YFSETQ come from the germline V gene. This CDR3 is 14 amino acids long. Time point meaning: patch test 1, 2 weeks after DPC sensitization. The treatment is: therapeutic diphenylcyclopropenone sensitization with weekly scalp DPC. Unfractionated whole blood served as the source for total RNA extraction. For this clonotype: The antigen is not known.

The chain links TRBV5-1 to TRBJ1-4, with D perhaps matching TRBD1 (5 bases). The sequence was collected from a woman in her fifties or sixties with alopecia areata. Some clones in this sample may be carry-over from other donors' samples. This specimen was whole blood, taken in connection with sensitization to the hapten diphenylcyclopropenone (DPC). CDR3 sequence reads: CASSGVEGREKLFF. Written as DNA, the CDR3 is TGCGCCAGCAGCGGGGTCGAGGGGCGTGAAAAACTGTTTTTT.